This T cell receptor beta chain comes out of a study of blood T cell repertoires in COVID-19. Study-wide background: Material from acute and convalescent COVID-19 was sourced from the United States, Italy and Spain.

CDR3 length equals 12 residues. Germline V gene lookup returns CDR1 SGHAT and CDR2 FQNNGV. The germline V and J ends were trimmed by 5 bases and 6 bases, with 9 bases remaining between them. Original handling: Reference gene primer amplification gave estimated nucleated cell counts. Sequencing used immunoSEQ multiplex PCR; TCRdb keeps in-frame clones, though not all of them. V and J calls and clone size follow that table, whereas D and trimming were derived from the DNA. The sample contains about 160,000 clones, about 80% of which appear only once. V usage is TRBV11-2 and J usage is TRBJ2-3; TRBD1 is a possible D gene (5 bases). The receptor's source is a woman older than 75 with acute or convalescent COVID-19. Sequencing was performed on peripheral blood. DNA for the CDR3: TGTGCCAGCAGCATTAGGGGTGATACGCAGTATTTT. Translating gives CASSIRGDTQYF. Filled out from reference TRBV11-2 and TRBJ2-3, the complete variable domain reads EAGVAQSPRYKIIEKRQSVAFWCNPISGHATLYWYQQILGQGPKLLIQFQNNGVVDDSQLPKDRFSAERLKGVDSTLKIQPAKLEDSAVYLCASSIRGDTQYFGPGTRLTVL.